These 14 T cell receptor beta chains were sequenced from one sample in a study of blood T cell repertoires in COVID-19. Generated by immunoSEQ multiplex PCR, the TCRdb table keeps only in-frame clones and is missing some. The sample includes about 120,000 clones, 85% to 90% of them seen just once. Sequencing was done on a sample of peripheral blood. The receptors were sampled from a woman between 55 and 75 years old with COVID-19, enrolled during active disease.

This rearrangement joins TRBV7-3 to TRBJ2-5; D may be TRBD2 (5 bases). V was cut by 5 bases and J by 3 bases, with 10 bases left in between. Germline V gene lookup returns CDR1 SGHTA and CDR2 FQGTGA. The CDR3 has 13 amino acids. The CDR3 region has the DNA TGTGCCAGCAGCCCCCGGGGAGAAGAGACCCAGTACTTC. Translating it yields CASSPRGEETQYF.

This clone was recorded once. One junction end disagrees with the germline gene, perhaps due to a read error. The chain employs TRBV12-3 or TRBV12-4 and TRBJ2-4; 9 bases fit TRBD1. The CDR3 totals 13 residues. This CDR3 reads CASSYGVRDREDF. CDR3 nucleotides: TGTGCCAGCAGTTACGGAGTCCGGGACAGGGAGGACTTC.

The gene calls are TRBV3-1 (or the pseudogene TRBV3-2) and TRBJ1-5; 8 positions agree with TRBD1. Germline CDR1 is LGHDT and CDR2 is YNNKEL (reference sequence). The junction had 13 bases not matched to a gene; V was cut back by 8 bases and J by 7 bases. CDR3 length equals 15 residues. The CDR3 DNA sequence: TGTGCCAGCGCCGGGACAGGTAGGGAGGGCCAGCCCCAGCATTTT. Translated, it gives CASAGTGREGQPQHF.

CDR3 bases: TGTGCCAGCAGCCGGCCAACAGTAATGAACACTGAAGCTTTCTTT. It is translated as CASSRPTVMNTEAFF. V and J are TRBV14 and TRBJ1-1; D gene ambiguous. The V end was cut by 4 bases, the J end by 0 bases, with 12 bases between. The CDR3 extends over 15 amino acids. Looked up from germline, CDR1 is SGHDN and CDR2 is FVKESK.

This chain links TRBV6-2 or TRBV6-3 with TRBJ1-4, with a tentative D call TRBD1 (6 bases). The ends were cut back, 4 bases at V and 5 bases at J, with 20 bases in the middle. CDR1 is MNHEY and CDR2 is SVGEGT in the germline V gene. The CDR3 length is 17 residues. The CDR3 protein is CASSSPGGQSLNEKLFF. CDR3 sequence (DNA): TGTGCCAGCAGTTCCCCCGGCGGACAGAGTCTGAATGAAAAACTGTTTTTT.

The chain combines TRBV4-2 with TRBJ1-2; D is perhaps TRBD1 (6 bases). Germline V lookup: CDR1 LGHNA, CDR2 YNFKEQ. V lost 2 bases to trimming and J lost 4 bases, with 14 bases between them. CDR3 length: 15 amino acids. The CDR3 protein is CASSQPGQLIYGYTF. In DNA, the CDR3 is TGTGCCAGCAGCCAACCGGGACAACTGATCTATGGCTACACCTTC.

The rearrangement links TRBV20-1 to TRBJ1-1, with D uncertain. Germline CDR1 reads DFQATT; CDR2 reads SNEGSKA (reference sequence). CDR3 length: 15 residues. The V gene lost 3 bases and the J gene lost 4 bases, with 18 bases spanning the gap. The DNA of the CDR3 is TGCAGTGCTAGTCCTCTTGCGGCCTCGGGCACTGAAGCTTTCTTT. Translating it yields CSASPLAASGTEAFF.

This clone has only a few counts. J is TRBJ1-2 and V is TRBV10-3; tentative D call: TRBD1 (5 bases). V dropped 6 bases and J dropped 4 bases, with 9 bases sitting between them. The CDR3 consists of 12 residues. The germline CDR1 and CDR2 sequences are ENHRY and SYGVKD. CDR3 residues: CAIRGQGYGYTF. The CDR3 nucleotides read TGTGCCATCAGGGGGCAAGGCTATGGCTACACCTTC.

This clone was seen a single time. The chain employs TRBV9 and TRBJ2-3; 8 positions agree with TRBD2. CDR1 and CDR2 (germline): SGDLS, YYNGEE. The length of the CDR3 is 15 residues. Trimming removed 1 base from V and 6 bases from J; junction bases left unmatched: 7. This chain's CDR3 is CASSVPGTSRDTQYF. CDR3 nucleotide sequence: TGTGCCAGCAGCGTACCAGGGACTAGTAGGGATACGCAGTATTTT.

The V and J genes are TRBV19 and TRBJ1-4; TRBD1 agrees at 10 bases. The J segment lost 9 bases and the V segment lost 5 bases, leaving 6 bases of the junction unmatched. Germline assignment: CDR1 LNHDA and CDR2 SQIVND (reference sequence). The CDR3 is made up of 14 amino acids. The CDR3 DNA is TGTGCCAGTAGTGAGGACAGGGGGTGGCAAAAACTGTTTTTT. Amino acids: CASSEDRGWQKLFF.

On this clone: The CDR3 ends on some other residue instead of the conserved phenylalanine or tryptophan, so this is likely a read error. The DNA is omitted, as the CDR3 cannot be located on it reliably, and the CDR3 follows TCRdb's listing. CDR3 protein: CASSLNRTSKPRR. The chain recombines TRBV7-8 with TRBJ2-4; the table's TRBD2 call for D was not verified on the DNA. The CDR3 length equals 13 residues, ends included. Germline CDR1 and CDR2: SGHVS and FQNEAQ.

In DNA form, the CDR3 reads TGTGCCAGCAGCTTAGCGGGGCAGGGCAACTCACCCCTCCACTTT. This codes for CASSLAGQGNSPLHF. V is TRBV7-9 and J is TRBJ1-6; maybe TRBD1 (5 bases). The CDR3 spans 15 residues. V lost 0 bases, J lost 10 bases, and 13 bases lay in between. The germline V gene encodes CDR1 SEHNR and CDR2 FQNEAQ (reference sequence).

CDR3 coding DNA: TGCGCCAGCAGCCAGGGGGCAGATACGCAGTATTTT. Residues: CASSQGADTQYF. V and J are TRBV5-1 and TRBJ2-3; 7 nucleotides line up with TRBD1. The CDR3 covers 12 residues. Trimming took 4 bases from V and 4 from J; bases not matched to a gene: 0. Germline V CDR1 and CDR2: SGHRS, YFSETQ. The full variable domain, in which reference TRBV5-1 and TRBJ2-3 provide the parts outside the CDR3, is KAGVTQTPRYLIKTRGQQVTLSCSPISGHRSVSWYQQTPGQGLQFLFEYFSETQRNKGNFPGRFSGRQFSNSRSEMNVSTLELGDSALYLCASSQGADTQYFGPGTRLTVL.

The V and J genes are TRBV30 and TRBJ1-1; weak D call: TRBD1 (5 bases). This CDR3 spans 15 amino acids. Looked up from germline, CDR1 is GTSNPN and CDR2 is SVGIG (reference sequence). Trimming left V 6 bases short and J 5 bases short, with 22 bases between. CDR3 sequence reads: CACTAAGEGRTEAFF. CDR3 coding DNA: TGTGCCTGTACCGCGGCGGGAGAGGGGAGGACTGAAGCTTTCTTT.